This T cell receptor (beta chain) emerged from a study of shared clonotypes between healthy human individuals. Positive CCR7 selection of CD45RO-negative cells yielded the naive CD8 cells, and terminally differentiated effector memory CD45RA+ cells were excluded. Germline V lookup: CDR1 SGDLS, CDR2 YYNGEE. The ends were cut back, 0 bases at V and 1 base at J, with 16 bases in the middle. The CDR3 contains 18 residues. Generated by immunoSEQ multiplex PCR, the TCRdb table keeps only in-frame clones and is missing some. The sample has some 740,000 clones; roughly 92% are singletons. The V call is TRBV9, the J call TRBJ2-2, with D perhaps TRBD1 (5 bases). The origin of this receptor is a man in his thirties or forties in good health. Sequences were obtained from naive CD8+ T cells sorted from blood. Written as DNA, the CDR3 is TGTGCCAGCAGCGTAGGCCGGACCCCGACAGTGAACACCGGGGAGCTGTTTTTT. Translated, it gives CASSVGRTPTVNTGELFF.